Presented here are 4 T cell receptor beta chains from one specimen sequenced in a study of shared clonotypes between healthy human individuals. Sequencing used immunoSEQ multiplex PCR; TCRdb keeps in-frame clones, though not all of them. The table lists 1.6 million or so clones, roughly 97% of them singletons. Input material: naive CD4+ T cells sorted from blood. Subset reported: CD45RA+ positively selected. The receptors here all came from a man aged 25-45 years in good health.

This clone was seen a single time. Here the CDR3 reads CASSRGNSAYEQYF. DNA of the CDR3: TGTGCCAGCTCAAGGGGGAACTCGGCCTACGAGCAGTACTTC. The rearrangement links TRBV18 to TRBJ2-7, with a weak D call TRBD1 (6 bases). The germline V gene has CDR1 KGHSH and CDR2 LQKENI. With 5 bases removed from V and 2 bases from J, the gap between germline ends came to 13 bases. This CDR3 region has 14 residues.

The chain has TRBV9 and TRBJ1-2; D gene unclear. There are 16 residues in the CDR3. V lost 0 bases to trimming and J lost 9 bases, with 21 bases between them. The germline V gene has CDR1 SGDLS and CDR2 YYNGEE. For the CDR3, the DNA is TGTGCCAGCAGCGTAGAAGGTGTGGGCCCTTATGGACGCTACACCTTC. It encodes CASSVEGVGPYGRYTF.

CDR3 amino acids: CASSPLPKAGAQETQYF. The CDR3 DNA reads as TGTGCCAGCTCACCACTGCCCAAAGCGGGAGCCCAAGAGACCCAGTACTTC. The gene calls are TRBV18 and TRBJ2-5, with 8 bases lining up with TRBD2. The CDR3 contains 17 residues. V was clipped by 1 base and J by 1 base; unmatched bases: 8. From germline, CDR1 is KGHSH and CDR2 LQKENI.

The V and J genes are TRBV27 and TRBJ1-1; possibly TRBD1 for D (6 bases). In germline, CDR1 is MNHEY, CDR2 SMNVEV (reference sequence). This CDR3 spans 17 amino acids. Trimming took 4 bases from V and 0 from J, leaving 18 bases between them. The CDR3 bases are TGTGCCAGCAGTTCTAACACCGGGACAAGATTGAACACTGAAGCTTTCTTT. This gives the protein CASSSNTGTRLNTEAFF.